Sequencing of this T cell receptor (beta chain) was carried out in a study of CD8 T cells in ankylosing spondylitis. General observations from the study: Disease-associated clonotypes exhibited CD8+ identity and were relatively infrequent in peripheral blood. Before this, some motif variants had been reported in reactive arthritis synovial fluid and blood. Matched ankylosing spondylitis synovial fluid reportedly showed significant enrichment of disease-linked clones. Made up of about eight highly homologous variants, a TCR beta motif appeared characteristic of ankylosing spondylitis blood.

V lost 1 base to trimming and J lost 6 bases; unmatched junction nucleotides: 6. Germline V gene sequence: CDR1 LGHDT, CDR2 YNNKEL (reference sequence). This CDR3 contains 16 residues. Worth noting for this clonotype: Its target is unknown.

Using quantitative 5'-RACE with molecular barcodes, the authors made TCR beta libraries. TCRdb independently ran MiXCR on the 5' RACE reads; one entry per CDR3 protein. The sample contains about 450,000 distinct CDR3 sequences, roughly a quarter of which appear only once. The rearrangement links TRBV3-1 to TRBJ2-1; 10 nucleotides align to TRBD2. The sample consisted of blood, either unsorted or a sorted T cell fraction (not recorded which). This TCR was sampled from a male donor with ankylosing spondylitis. DNA for the CDR3: TGTGCCAGCAGCCAAGGCTCCCTAGCGGGAGTCAATGAGCAGTTCTTC. This codes for CASSQGSLAGVNEQFF.